Listed below are T cell receptor beta chains from one sample, sequenced in a study of cytomegalovirus exposure and HLA in healthy donors. Generated by immunoSEQ multiplex PCR, the TCRdb table keeps only in-frame clones and is missing some. The repertoire includes 70,000 to 85,000 clones, 63% of them detected once, and about 5.7% sits in the top ten. The specimen was PBMCs. The receptors were sampled from a man aged 25-45 years in good health and CMV-seropositive. Both conserved end residues are part of each CDR3. The order of the fields is CDR3 length, clone size, V gene, J gene, D gene, CDR3 protein, CDR3 DNA. D genes are given only for firm matches. Clone size is shown for a subset of rows, as once, few, many or a class of expanded clone.

>14|NA|TRBV18|TRBJ2-7|TRBD2
CASSRGLENYEQYF
TGTGCCAGCTCTCGCGGACTAGAGAACTACGAGCAGTACTTC
>12|NA|TRBV11-3|TRBJ2-5|TRBD1
CASSFPTGAQYF
TGTGCCAGCAGCTTTCCCACAGGGGCCCAGTACTTC
>14|few|TRBV10-3|TRBJ2-7|NA
CAISATDTSLEQYF
TGTGCCATCAGTGCGACAGACACGTCCCTTGAGCAGTACTTC
>12|NA|TRBV6-4|TRBJ2-4|NA
CASSHKKNIQYF
TGTGCCAGCAGCCACAAGAAAAACATTCAGTACTTC
>13|few|TRBV6-1|TRBJ1-5|NA
CASSDPPRQPQHF
TGTGCCAGCAGTGACCCACCCAGGCAGCCCCAGCATTTT
>11|NA|TRBV18|TRBJ2-5|NA
CASSPEETQYF
TGTGCCAGCTCACCGGAGGAGACCCAGTACTTC
>15|NA|TRBV9|TRBJ2-7|NA
CASSVESLNPREQYF
TGTGCCAGCAGCGTGGAATCGCTCAATCCGCGGGAGCAGTACTTC
>15|NA|TRBV11-1|TRBJ1-1|NA
CASSANLGQNTEAFF
TGTGCCAGCAGCGCAAACCTGGGACAGAACACTGAAGCTTTCTTT
>15|NA|TRBV6-1|TRBJ2-7|TRBD1
CASRTDRGNFYEQYF
TGTGCCAGCAGAACCGACAGGGGGAATTTCTACGAGCAGTACTTC
>14|NA|TRBV28|TRBJ1-1|TRBD1
CASSLYRGYTEAFF
TGTGCCAGCAGTTTATACAGGGGATACACTGAAGCTTTCTTT
>13|NA|TRBV11-2|TRBJ1-2|TRBD1
CASSTGGRYGYTF
TGTGCCAGCAGCACAGGGGGCCGCTATGGCTACACCTTC
>16|NA|TRBV5-1|TRBJ2-3|TRBD1
CASSLFGTGNYNTQYF
TGCGCCAGCAGCTTGTTTGGGACAGGGAACTACAACACGCAGTATTTT
>13|NA|TRBV7-9|TRBJ2-5|NA
CASSPGDRETQYF
TGTGCCAGCAGCCCCGGGGATCGGGAGACCCAGTACTTC
>16|few|TRBV28|TRBJ1-5|NA
CASSPQGWTSNQPQHF
TGTGCCAGCAGTCCCCAGGGTTGGACGAGCAATCAGCCCCAGCATTTT
>15|NA|TRBV19|TRBJ2-5|NA
CASSIELGAIETQYF
TGTGCCAGTAGTATAGAACTGGGGGCCATAGAGACCCAGTACTTC
>15|NA|TRBV5-1|TRBJ2-2|NA
CASSSPHDCTGELFF
TGCGCCAGCAGCTCCCCACACGATTGCACCGGGGAGCTGTTTTTT
>15|NA|TRBV19|TRBJ1-1|TRBD1
CASIEKDRGISEAFF
TGTGCCAGTATAGAGAAGGACAGGGGGATCTCTGAAGCTTTCTTT
>15|NA|TRBV11-3|TRBJ2-1|TRBD2
CASRLSGRGGNEQFF
TGTGCCAGCAGGCTTAGCGGGAGAGGGGGCAATGAGCAGTTCTTC
>17|NA|TRBV5-1|TRBJ2-3|TRBD2
CASSYGPGRVGTDTQYF
TGCGCCAGCAGCTACGGCCCCGGGAGGGTTGGCACAGATACGCAGTATTTT
>13|NA|TRBV5-4|TRBJ2-1|NA
CASSLDTANEQFF
TGTGCCAGCAGCTTGGACACCGCCAATGAGCAGTTCTTC
>16|once|TRBV28|TRBJ2-3|TRBD1
CASSGTDRGLGDTQYF
TGTGCCAGCAGTGGGACGGACAGGGGGCTTGGAGATACGCAGTATTTT
>17|NA|TRBV11-2|TRBJ2-1|TRBD1
CASSLRGTEFSYNEQFF
TGTGCCAGCAGCTTACGAGGGACAGAGTTCAGCTACAATGAGCAGTTCTTC
>15|NA|TRBV6-5|TRBJ2-1|TRBD1
CASSSMRGRFNEQFF
TGTGCCAGCAGTTCCATGAGGGGGCGGTTCAATGAGCAGTTCTTC
>15|NA|TRBV5-4|TRBJ1-2|NA
CASSLGVPGNYGYTF
TGTGCCAGCAGCTTGGGGGTCCCGGGAAACTATGGCTACACCTTC
>12|NA|TRBV27|TRBJ2-2|NA
CARQVNTGELFF
TGTGCCAGACAGGTAAACACCGGGGAGCTGTTTTTT
>13|few|TRBV7-3|TRBJ2-3|NA
CASSLGGKDTQYF
TGTGCCAGCAGCCTCGGGGGAAAGGATACGCAGTATTTT
>14|NA|TRBV2|TRBJ1-1|NA
CASRAEKINTEAFF
TGTGCCAGCAGGGCGGAGAAGATTAACACTGAAGCTTTCTTT
>12|NA|TRBV5-4|TRBJ2-3|NA
CASSLEPDTQYF
TGTGCCAGCAGCTTGGAGCCAGATACGCAGTATTTT
>15|once|TRBV4-1|TRBJ2-7|TRBD1
CASSQPRDSPYEQYF
TGCGCCAGCAGCCAACCCCGGGACAGTCCTTACGAGCAGTACTTC
>17|NA|TRBV21-1|TRBJ1-3|NA
CASSTSDWTGCEDTIYF
TGTGCCAGCAGCACTTCTGACTGGACAGGTTGCGAGGACACCATATATTTT
>15|NA|TRBV6-5|TRBJ1-2|NA
CASSTYYPTEDGYTF
TGTGCCAGCAGCACCTACTACCCTACGGAAGACGGCTACACCTTC
>14|NA|TRBV10-3|TRBJ2-7|TRBD1
CAIRMTGGGYEQYF
TGTGCCATCAGGATGACAGGGGGCGGCTACGAGCAGTACTTC
>15|NA|TRBV30|TRBJ1-5|NA
CAWRPGWQKNQPQHF
TGTGCCTGGAGGCCCGGGTGGCAGAAAAATCAGCCCCAGCATTTT
>16|few|TRBV14|TRBJ2-1|TRBD2
CASSQIPAGGRNEQFF
TGTGCCAGCAGCCAAATTCCAGCGGGAGGGCGGAATGAGCAGTTCTTC
>18|NA|TRBV5-6|TRBJ2-3|TRBD2
CASSLKPPTSGSTDTQYF
TGTGCCAGCAGCTTGAAGCCCCCGACTAGCGGGTCCACAGATACGCAGTATTTT
>13|NA|TRBV7-9|TRBJ2-5|NA
CASSLVASETQYF
TGTGCCAGCAGCTTAGTAGCGTCCGAGACCCAGTACTTC
>15|NA|TRBV19|TRBJ2-7|NA
CATARQNKKSYEQYF
TGTGCCACCGCCAGGCAGAACAAAAAATCCTACGAGCAGTACTTC
>18|NA|TRBV25-1|TRBJ1-2|NA
CASSPIYLLADSNYGYTF
TGTGCCAGCAGCCCGATTTATCTCCTGGCCGATTCCAACTATGGCTACACCTTC
>14|NA|TRBV5-3|TRBJ2-1|NA
CARAGAAPYNEQFF
TGTGCCAGAGCTGGAGCCGCGCCCTACAATGAGCAGTTCTTC
>15|few|TRBV5-1|TRBJ1-4|TRBD1
CASSPDRARGEKLFF
TGCGCCAGCAGCCCCGACAGGGCGCGGGGTGAAAAACTGTTTTTT
>15|NA|TRBV5-4|TRBJ2-1|TRBD1
CASSPDRGTLFEQFF
TGTGCCAGCAGCCCAGACAGGGGAACCCTATTTGAGCAGTTCTTC
>14|NA|TRBV19|TRBJ2-7|NA
CASSPPVQGCEQYF
TGTGCCAGTAGTCCTCCGGTACAGGGCTGCGAGCAGTACTTC